Included here is one T cell receptor beta chain sequence, with context. Its target is not known. The sample is drawn from a study of PD-1 blockade in classical Hodgkin lymphoma. The CDR3 has 13 residues. CDR1 and CDR2 from the germline V gene are MNHEY and SVGAGI. J lost 2 bases, V lost 6 bases, and 4 bases had no gene match. Each patient relapsed following autologous stem cell transplantation, and prior brentuximab vedotin exposure differed. General study points: Why the repertoires differ is still unclear, perhaps disease activity or prior therapy. Newly diagnosed patients had baseline TCR diversity that was reportedly lower than that of healthy donors. Before treatment, complete responders showed about the same diversity as newly diagnosed patients.

The assay was immunoSEQ multiplex PCR, and TCRdb's table has in-frame clones only and misses some. Counted here are 55,000 to 60,000 clones, around 90% occurring once; the ten biggest clones make up roughly a tenth. This receptor was obtained from a human donor with classical Hodgkin lymphoma. The sequences come from peripheral blood mononuclear cells (PBMCs), collected before the second cycle of nivolumab. The chain uses TRBV6-5 and TRBJ2-7; TRBD1 aligns across 7 bases. CDR3 in DNA: TGTGCCAGCAGCCCAGGGACAGCCTACGAGCAGTACTTC. Residues: CASSPGTAYEQYF.